The 28 T cell receptor beta chains below were found in one sample sequenced in a study of radiation and T cells in renal cell carcinoma. Sequenced by immunoSEQ multiplex PCR; TCRdb stores in-frame clones only, minus some. This sample has around 17,000 clones; approximately 56% occur once, and the top ten carry 9.7%. The treatment is: treatment-naive control, cytoreductive nephrectomy. The sample in question was tumor tissue, obtained from a patient whose treatment was nephrectomy without radiotherapy. These receptors originate from a man aged 40-49 years with renal cell carcinoma.

This rearrangement joins TRBV10-2 to TRBJ1-1, with 8 bases that match TRBD1. The length of the CDR3 is 14 residues. From germline, CDR1 is WSHSY and CDR2 SAAADI. V dropped 6 bases and J dropped 6; count of bases not matched to a gene: 9. CDR3 sequence (DNA): TGCGCCAGCAGAGACAGGGGCGGCCCCTCTGAAGCTTTCTTT. Its protein product is CASRDRGGPSEAFF.

The gene calls are TRBV30 and TRBJ2-7; the match to TRBD2 covers 12 bases. Trimming cost V 3 bases and J 2 bases; bases outside gene matches: 8. The germline V gene has CDR1 GTSNPN and CDR2 SVGIG (reference sequence). The CDR3 totals 16 residues. For the CDR3, the DNA is TGTGCCTGGAGAGTCGGGACTAGCGGGCCACCCTACGAGCAGTACTTC. This translates into CAWRVGTSGPPYEQYF.

The V and J genes are TRBV14 and TRBJ2-7; no clear D gene. The CDR3 has 14 residues. Germline V gene data show CDR1 as SGHDN and CDR2 as FVKESK. The V end lost 4 bases, the J end lost 6 bases, and 16 bases lay between the germline ends. The CDR3 region is CASSPPSSMSEQYF. DNA of the CDR3: TGTGCCAGCAGCCCACCCTCAAGTATGAGCGAGCAGTACTTC.

By its share, this clone is medium-sized (0.01 to 0.1%). The chain combines TRBV6-4 with TRBJ2-1, with a possible D match to TRBD1 (6 bases). CDR1 and CDR2 (germline): MRHNA, SNTAGT. The length of the CDR3 is 14 residues. V dropped 3 bases and J dropped 0 bases, with 6 bases sitting between them. CDR3 sequence reads: CASSEDSSYNEQFF. The CDR3 nucleotides are TGTGCCAGCAGTGAGGACAGCTCCTACAATGAGCAGTTCTTC.

V usage is TRBV19 and J usage is TRBJ2-5; D possibly corresponds to TRBD1 (7 bases). In germline, CDR1 is LNHDA, CDR2 SQIVND (reference sequence). This CDR3 region has 13 residues. Trimming cost V 8 bases and J 2 bases, with 12 bases left between them. CDR3 DNA sequence: TGTGCCAGTGGAGGGGGCCCACAAGAGACCCAGTACTTC. Encoded protein: CASGGGPQETQYF.

The V and J genes are TRBV5-1 and TRBJ1-1, with 7 bases identical to TRBD1. V was clipped by 1 base and J by 5 bases; unmatched bases: 5. Germline V gives CDR1 SGHRS, CDR2 YFSETQ. The CDR3 totals 14 residues. CDR3 DNA sequence: TGCGCCAGCAGCTTGTCGTCAGGGGGGACTGAAGCTTTCTTT. Protein sequence: CASSLSSGGTEAFF.

V usage is TRBV4-2 and J usage is TRBJ1-1; 7 positions match TRBD1. The CDR3 runs to 16 residues. Germline lookup yields CDR1 LGHNA and CDR2 YNFKEQ. Trimming cost V 3 bases and J 0 bases; bases outside gene matches: 7. The DNA for the CDR3 is TGTGCCAGCAGCCAGAGGGGGACAGATATGAACACTGAAGCTTTCTTT. Amino acid sequence: CASSQRGTDMNTEAFF.

In its sample, this clone was seen once. This chain links TRBV20-1 with TRBJ2-4; D unresolved. The length of the CDR3 is 11 residues. V lost 8 bases to trimming and J lost 5 bases, with 10 bases between them. Germline V CDR1 and CDR2: DFQATT, SNEGSKA (reference sequence). In DNA, the CDR3 is TGCAGTACCTTTCAACAAAACATTCAGTACTTC. It specifies CSTFQQNIQYF.

The J gene is TRBJ2-3, the V gene TRBV6-4, with D perhaps TRBD1 or TRBD2 (6 bases each). Germline lookup yields CDR1 MRHNA and CDR2 SNTAGT. Trimming took off 5 bases at V and 6 bases at J, with 18 bases between the two ends. The CDR3 runs to 15 residues. CDR3 loop: CASSPGAGEVDTQYF. The CDR3 DNA is TGTGCCAGCAGTCCAGGGGCAGGGGAGGTGGATACGCAGTATTTT.

About this clone itself: A junction end diverges from the germline sequence, so it may reflect a read error. V gene TRBV10-3 combines with J gene TRBJ2-7; D might be TRBD1 (6 bases). The CDR3 extends over 15 amino acids. Germline lookup yields CDR1 ENHRY and CDR2 SYGVKD. CDR3 nucleotides: TGTGCCAGCAGTTACTCGATACAGGGTCGGGACGAGCAGTACTTC. It encodes CASSYSIQGRDEQYF.

The chain has TRBV7-9 and TRBJ1-1; D may be TRBD1 (6 bases). The V end lost 1 base, the J end lost 1 base, and 10 bases lay between the germline ends. The CDR3 has 15 amino acids. The germline CDR1 and CDR2 sequences are SEHNR and FQNEAQ (reference sequence). CDR3 protein: CASSLDAGANTEAFF. The DNA of the CDR3 is TGTGCCAGCAGCTTAGATGCAGGGGCGAACACTGAAGCTTTCTTT.

This clone has more than one count but fewer than ten. The rearrangement joins TRBV6-5 to TRBJ2-7, with D possibly TRBD2 on 6 matching bases. The CDR3 extends over 12 amino acids. V lost 7 bases and J lost 5, with 12 bases in between. Per germline, CDR1 MNHEY and CDR2 SVGAGI. The CDR3 loop reads CASKNGGNEQYF. CDR3 nucleotides: TGTGCCAGCAAGAACGGCGGGAACGAGCAGTACTTC.

This clone was counted once. The gene calls are TRBV18 and TRBJ1-1; the D is unclear. V shed 2 bases and J shed 0 bases, with 4 bases lying between them. There are 13 residues in the CDR3. Germline loops: CDR1 KGHSH, CDR2 LQKENI. CDR3 DNA: TGTGCCAGCTCACCAGGGGTGAACACTGAAGCTTTCTTT. Its protein product is CASSPGVNTEAFF.

CDR3 DNA: TGTGCCAGCAGCTTAGCACCCGTCGACACCGGGGAGCTGTTTTTT. It specifies CASSLAPVDTGELFF. The chain has TRBV7-8 and TRBJ2-2, with D unclear. V was trimmed by 0 bases and J by 3 bases, leaving 8 bases between them. This CDR3 is 15 amino acids long. Germline lookup yields CDR1 SGHVS and CDR2 FQNEAQ.

The rearrangement uses TRBV6-5 and TRBJ1-2, with a weak D call TRBD1 (6 bases). The CDR3 loop spans 14 amino acids. Germline V lookup: CDR1 MNHEY, CDR2 SVGAGI. V lost 7 bases, J lost 4 bases, and 16 bases lay in between. CDR3 sequence reads: CASTNAGGVYGYTF. As DNA, the CDR3 is TGTGCCAGCACCAACGCGGGGGGCGTCTATGGCTACACCTTC.

The chain couples TRBV5-1 to TRBJ2-3; perhaps TRBD1 as D (7 bases). This CDR3 is 16 amino acids long. The germline V gene has CDR1 SGHRS and CDR2 YFSETQ. V was shortened by 0 bases and J by 3 bases, with 14 bases between the two germline ends. CDR3 bases: TGCGCCAGCAGCTTGGCCATATCAGGGGGGACAGATACGCAGTATTTT. Translation: CASSLAISGGTDTQYF.

The chain joins TRBV7-9 to TRBJ2-3; 9 bases fit TRBD1. The J segment lost 2 bases and the V segment lost 3 bases, leaving 3 bases of the junction unmatched. Germline V lookup: CDR1 SEHNR, CDR2 FQNEAQ (reference sequence). The CDR3 totals 15 residues. The CDR3 loop reads CASSFDRGDTDTQYF. The CDR3 nucleotides are TGTGCCAGCAGCTTCGACAGGGGGGACACAGATACGCAGTATTTT. The whole variable domain, remainder taken from reference TRBV7-9 and TRBJ2-3, is DTGVSQNPRHKITKRGQNVTFRCDPISEHNRLYWYRQTLGQGPEFLTYFQNEAQLEKSRLLSDRFSAERPKGSFSTLEIQRTEQGDSAMYLCASSFDRGDTDTQYFGPGTRLTVL.

The chain carries TRBV2 and TRBJ2-5, with D perhaps matching TRBD1 (5 bases). Trimming left V 6 bases short and J 4 bases short, with 15 bases between. Germline V CDR1 and CDR2: SNHLY, FYNNEI. The CDR3 has 14 amino acids. For the CDR3, the DNA is TGTGCCAGCAGGGGGCTTTTCGTTCGAGAGACCCAGTACTTC. It yields the protein CASRGLFVRETQYF.

The gene calls are TRBV18 and TRBJ2-5, with 10 bases lining up with TRBD1. This CDR3 is 17 amino acids long. CDR1 KGHSH and CDR2 LQKENI come from the germline V gene. With V trimmed by 3 bases and J by 5 bases, 12 bases remained unmatched. CDR3 region: CASSPAGQGLGKETQYF. As DNA, the CDR3 is TGTGCCAGCTCACCGGCGGGACAGGGGCTTGGGAAGGAGACCCAGTACTTC.

The chain has TRBV7-9 and TRBJ2-6; D assignment may be TRBD1 or TRBD2 (5 bases each). V was cut by 1 base and J by 9 bases, with 13 bases left in between. The CDR3 runs to 15 residues. Germline lookup yields CDR1 SEHNR and CDR2 FQNEAQ (reference sequence). This chain's CDR3 is CASSLVEGQVNVLTF. The CDR3 region has the DNA TGTGCCAGCAGCTTAGTTGAGGGGCAGGTCAACGTCCTGACTTTC.

This clone turned up a few times. The rearrangement uses TRBV29-1 and TRBJ1-2; D ambiguous. The CDR3 has 13 residues. V lost 1 base, J lost 2 bases, and 8 bases lay in between. Germline CDR1 reads SQVTM; CDR2 reads ANQGSEA. This CDR3 reads CSVEAGLNYGYTF. In DNA form, the CDR3 reads TGCAGCGTTGAAGCTGGACTGAACTATGGCTACACCTTC.

The table lists this clone with a few counts. This chain links TRBV5-4 with TRBJ1-2; D not certain. Trimming left V 4 bases short and J 0 bases short, with 7 bases between. CDR1 and CDR2 (germline): SGHNT, YYREEE (reference sequence). The CDR3 runs 13 residues. The CDR3 nucleotides are TGTGCCAGCAGCACCAGCCCTAACTATGGCTACACCTTC. Its protein product is CASSTSPNYGYTF.

The sample holds a few counts of this clone. V gene TRBV5-1 combines with J gene TRBJ2-1; 11 nucleotides agree with TRBD2. The V segment lost 2 bases and the J segment 5 bases; nucleotides outside the gene matches: 12. CDR3 length: 18 residues. Germline CDR1 reads SGHRS; CDR2 reads YFSETQ. CDR3 nucleotides: TGCGCCAGCAGCTTCAGGGCTCTTGGGACTAGCGGAAACAATGAGCAGTTCTTC. The encoded protein is CASSFRALGTSGNNEQFF.

This clone was observed a handful of times. The gene calls are TRBV11-2 and TRBJ1-1; no firm D call. This CDR3 spans 13 amino acids. Trimming stripped 11 bases from V and 2 bases from J, with 15 bases between. CDR1 SGHAT and CDR2 FQNNGV come from the germline V gene. For the CDR3, the DNA is TGTGCCGGGAAGACATCTATTAACACTGAAGCTTTCTTT. Translated: CAGKTSINTEAFF.

This clone was seen only once. This rearrangement joins TRBV15 to TRBJ2-7; 10 bases are shared with TRBD1. The V gene's germline CDR1 is LNHNV and CDR2 YYDKDF (reference sequence). This CDR3 is built from 15 residues. V shed 1 base and J 0 bases; nucleotides not matched to a gene: 0. This chain's CDR3 is CATSRGTGGSYEQYF. CDR3 nucleotides: TGTGCCACCAGCAGAGGGACAGGGGGCTCCTACGAGCAGTACTTC.

There are a few counts of this clone. The rearrangement joins TRBV5-1 to TRBJ2-7, with 10 positions matching TRBD2. Germline V lookup: CDR1 SGHRS, CDR2 YFSETQ. With V trimmed by 3 bases and J by 3 bases, 6 bases remained unmatched. The CDR3 spans 15 residues. CDR3 protein: CASSSSGGALYEQYF. The CDR3 DNA reads as TGCGCCAGCAGCTCTAGCGGGGGAGCCCTCTACGAGCAGTACTTC.

This chain connects TRBV5-8 to TRBJ1-1; D is undetermined. The V gene's germline CDR1 is SGHTS and CDR2 YDEGEE. V shed 0 bases and J shed 1 base, with 7 bases lying between them. The CDR3 has 14 amino acids. Here the CDR3 reads CASSLGRRNTEAFF. In DNA form, the CDR3 reads TGTGCCAGCAGCTTGGGTCGCAGGAACACTGAAGCTTTCTTT.

The rearrangement joins TRBV7-7 to TRBJ2-1; 7 nucleotides align to TRBD1. CDR3 length: 13 residues. Trimming at V came to 5 bases and at J to 12 bases, leaving 10 bases not matched to a gene. In germline, CDR1 is SSHAT, CDR2 FNYEAQ (reference sequence). CDR3: CASSPGQSEWQFF. Here the CDR3 DNA reads TGTGCCAGCAGCCCGGGACAGAGTGAATGGCAGTTCTTC.